One and the same sample provided the 4 T cell receptor beta chains below, sequenced in a study of Tregs in tolerant kidney transplant recipients. Some clones are missing from TCRdb's copy, which holds only in-frame ones; the method was immunoSEQ multiplex PCR. The sample lists roughly 250,000 clones; about 80% were seen once. Sequences were obtained from CD4+ T cells from blood. These receptors came from a human donor in good health.

The chain is built from TRBV30 and TRBJ1-4; D unclear. V lost 3 bases and J lost 3, with 11 bases in between. The CDR3 runs to 14 residues. The germline gives CDR1 GTSNPN, CDR2 SVGIG (reference sequence). The CDR3 sequence: CAWRIQPSNEKLFF. In DNA, the CDR3 is TGTGCCTGGAGGATACAGCCCTCTAATGAAAAACTGTTTTTT.

The chain has TRBV27 and TRBJ2-2; D might be TRBD1 (6 bases). The germline V and J ends were trimmed by 4 bases and 7 bases, with 22 bases remaining between them. The CDR3 sequence is 17 residues long. Germline V CDR1 and CDR2: MNHEY, SMNVEV (reference sequence). CDR3 protein: CASSSPLTGTRNGELFF. The DNA of the CDR3 is TGTGCCAGCAGTTCCCCCCTCACCGGGACAAGAAACGGGGAGCTGTTTTTT.

This clone has more than one count but fewer than ten. The chain employs TRBV7-2 and TRBJ1-5; D gene ambiguous. Germline CDR1 SGHTA, CDR2 FQGNSA. Trimming stripped 6 bases from V and 6 bases from J, with 9 bases between. The CDR3 has 12 amino acids. Here the CDR3 reads CASSWGGQPQHF. As DNA, the CDR3 is TGTGCCAGCAGTTGGGGTGGTCAGCCCCAGCATTTT.

The genes are TRBV11-2 and TRBJ2-2; 7 bases are shared with TRBD2. In germline, CDR1 is SGHAT, CDR2 FQNNGV. The CDR3 consists of 15 residues. The ends lost 2 bases at V and 4 bases at J; junction bases unmatched: 4. In nucleotides, the CDR3 is TGTGCCAGCAGCTTAAGGGAGGGAAGCACCGGGGAGCTGTTTTTT. This sequence encodes CASSLREGSTGELFF.